A single sample gave rise to the 5 T cell receptor beta chains below, sequenced in a study of blood T cell repertoires in COVID-19. TCRdb's table, derived via immunoSEQ multiplex PCR, lists solely in-frame clones and lacks some. The sample yields about 150,000 clones, around 84% seen once. The specimen was PBMCs or T cells enriched from blood (not recorded which). These TCRs come from a man aged 50-60 years who had recovered from COVID-19.

In nucleotides, the CDR3 is TGCAGCGTCGGGACAGGGAAAGGTGGCTACACCTTC. Amino acid sequence: CSVGTGKGGYTF. The rearrangement links TRBV29-1 to TRBJ1-2, with TRBD1 matching 9 bases. The germline V gene encodes CDR1 SQVTM and CDR2 ANQGSEA. The CDR3 has 12 residues. The trim removed 6 bases at V and 7 bases at J, leaving 6 bases unmatched.

The chain carries TRBV6-6 and TRBJ1-2; 8 bases line up with TRBD1. The CDR3 consists of 13 residues. The germline V gene has CDR1 MNHNY and CDR2 SVGAGI (reference sequence). Unmatched junction bases numbered 3, after V lost 5 bases and J lost 4 bases. CDR3 residues: CASSPDRGYGYTF. For the CDR3, the DNA is TGTGCCAGCAGTCCTGACAGGGGCTATGGCTACACCTTC.

CDR3 sequence (DNA): TGTGCCAGCAGTTTCTTACAGGGGGCTGGTGGCTACACCTTC. It translates to CASSFLQGAGGYTF. The chain has TRBV27 and TRBJ1-2, with 9 nucleotides matching TRBD1. V gave up 3 bases and J gave up 7 bases; unmatched junction bases: 6. The CDR3 has 14 residues. Germline V gene lookup returns CDR1 MNHEY and CDR2 SMNVEV (reference sequence).

The chain joins TRBV2 to TRBJ2-7; 8 bases match TRBD2. Germline loops: CDR1 SNHLY, CDR2 FYNNEI. This CDR3 has 15 amino acids. V was clipped by 4 bases and J by 4 bases; unmatched bases: 9. This chain's CDR3 is CASSVEGGRPYEQYF. In nucleotides, the CDR3 is TGTGCCAGCAGTGTGGAGGGCGGGAGGCCTTACGAGCAGTACTTC.

The chain is built from TRBV12-5 and TRBJ2-5; tentatively, D is TRBD1 (6 bases). Germline V gene sequence: CDR1 LGHNT, CDR2 FRNRAP. This CDR3 has 14 amino acids. V lost 6 bases and J 1 base, leaving 12 bases between the germline ends. CDR3 DNA: TGTGCTAGTGGCCAACAGGGATCCCAAGAGACCCAGTACTTC. This sequence encodes CASGQQGSQETQYF.